This TCR beta chain was sequenced for a study of cytomegalovirus exposure and HLA in healthy donors. It was with 60 Vbeta and 13 Jbeta primers that the PCR ran. Only in-frame clones appear in the TCRdb table, and some are missing; sequencing was by immunoSEQ multiplex PCR. The data hold 150,000 to 200,000 clones, with about 75% observed a single time. Findings and limits, study-wide: Altogether, some 170 TCR beta chains were recorded as cytomegalovirus-associated. A later analysis by the authors found several of the most significant clusters apparently linked to common viral pathogens. On later analysis, the bulk of CMV-associated TCR beta chains appeared to be HLA-restricted.

Every donor was a healthy person donating bone marrow. The V end was cut by 4 bases, the J end by 0 bases, with 10 bases between. CDR3 length: 15 amino acids. Germline V gene sequence: CDR1 SGHNT, CDR2 YYREEE (reference sequence). To note about this clone: Its cognate antigen is unknown.

The sequenced sample consisted of PBMCs. This clonotype originated in a female donor in good health and CMV-seronegative. V gene TRBV5-4 combines with J gene TRBJ1-4, with a tentative D call TRBD1 (5 bases). The CDR3 coding sequence is TGTGCCAGCAGCCAGGGAGGGGCAACTAATGAAAAACTGTTTTTT. This sequence encodes CASSQGGATNEKLFF.